This TCR beta chain was identified during a study of blood T cell repertoires in COVID-19. In the study overall: PBMCs, B-cell-depleted T cells, or T cells were the source of the cDNA or gDNA that made up the material.

Sequenced by immunoSEQ multiplex PCR; TCRdb stores in-frame clones only, minus some. The sample gives about 310,000 clones, over 75% of which show up once; 1% is in the top ten. Trimming stripped 4 bases from V and 4 bases from J, with 10 bases between. The CDR3 has 13 amino acids. Germline CDR1 and CDR2: SQVTM and ANQGSEA. The sequenced sample was peripheral blood. The chain employs TRBV29-1 and TRBJ1-4; no definite D call. The receptor comes from a man aged 50-60 years with active or convalescent COVID-19. Here the CDR3 DNA reads TGCAGCGTTGTGCCCGGTCATAATGAAAAACTGTTTTTT. It is translated as CSVVPGHNEKLFF.